This T cell receptor beta chain was captured by sequencing in a study of CD8+ T cells in alopecia areata. Overall study: Among treated patients, severity was scored by affected scalp area percentage. General study results and limits: Scalp clonality and expanded CD8+ clones among the top 100 showed significant decreases with tofacitinib. It was lesional scalp, especially alopecia totalis/universalis, that showed higher clonality than normal scalp.

RNA was isolated and reverse transcribed to cDNA, the sequencing template. Produced via immunoSEQ multiplex PCR; TCRdb's table is partial and in-frame only. The sample holds 98,000 or so clones, 60% to 65% seen once. The sample's treatment: oral pan-JAK inhibitor, 5-10 mg twice daily. The researchers isolated CD4+ and CD8+ T cells from PBMCs by sorting. J lost 4 bases, V lost 4 bases, and 13 bases had no gene match. Germline CDR1 is SEHNR and CDR2 is FQNEAQ (reference sequence). This CDR3 has 19 amino acids. Concerning this clone itself: Its antigen is unknown.

Sequencing used CD8+ T cells sorted from blood, obtained at week 4, from a patient treated with tofacitinib. The chain combines TRBV7-9 with TRBJ2-2, with 12 bases aligning to TRBD2. The origin of this receptor is a human donor with alopecia areata. This CDR3 is CASSSRLPSGRETTGELFF. CDR3 nucleotide sequence: TGTGCCAGCAGCTCCCGATTGCCTAGCGGGAGGGAGACCACCGGGGAGCTGTTTTTT.